Listed here are 20 T cell receptor beta chains from one sample, sequenced in a study of cytomegalovirus exposure and HLA in healthy donors. PCR involved 60 Vbeta and 13 Jbeta primers. The assay was immunoSEQ multiplex PCR, and TCRdb's table has in-frame clones only and misses some. The sample holds approximately 180,000 clones, 80% to 90% seen once. The sequenced sample consisted of PBMCs. The source of these receptors is a girl between 10 and 17 years old in good health and CMV-seropositive.

The V and J genes are TRBV12-5 and TRBJ2-2; 10 nucleotides line up with TRBD1. V lost 5 bases to trimming and J lost 7 bases; unmatched junction nucleotides: 10. The CDR3 is 16 residues long. Per germline, CDR1 LGHNT and CDR2 FRNRAP. CDR3 sequence: CASGHPQTGGGGELFF. DNA of the CDR3: TGTGCTAGTGGTCACCCTCAGACAGGGGGCGGCGGGGAGCTGTTTTTT.

The chain employs TRBV6-5 and TRBJ1-6, with D uncertain. The germline CDR1 and CDR2 sequences are MNHEY and SVGAGI. The CDR3 totals 13 residues. V was cut by 4 bases and J by 7 bases, with 8 bases left in between. The CDR3 sequence is CASSFGLNSPLHF. The CDR3 nucleotides read TGTGCCAGCAGTTTCGGTCTAAATTCACCCCTCCACTTT.

This chain connects TRBV4-1 to TRBJ2-1; D may be TRBD1 (6 bases). The V end lost 3 bases, the J end lost 7 bases, and 10 bases lay between the germline ends. This CDR3 region has 13 residues. CDR1 is MGHRA and CDR2 is YSYEKL in the germline V gene. The CDR3 DNA sequence: TGCGCCAGCAGCCAGGTCACAGGGAATGAGCAGTTCTTC. Protein sequence: CASSQVTGNEQFF.

This chain links TRBV27 with TRBJ2-3; D gene unclear. The ends were cut back, 7 bases at V and 6 bases at J, with 14 bases in the middle. The CDR3 is 13 amino acids. The germline V gene encodes CDR1 MNHEY and CDR2 SMNVEV (reference sequence). This CDR3 is CASTALGEDTQYF. The CDR3 coding sequence is TGTGCCAGCACCGCCCTTGGAGAGGATACGCAGTATTTT.

As to this clone: This same CDR3 is encoded by further DNA sequences in the sample. This chain joins TRBV19 and TRBJ2-2; the match to TRBD2 covers 12 bases. Germline CDR1 reads LNHDA; CDR2 reads SQIVND (reference sequence). The CDR3 runs 14 residues. V trimming: 4 bases; J trimming: 6 bases; junction bases outside the gene matches: 0. In DNA form, the CDR3 reads TGTGCCAGTAGTAGACTAGCGGGGGCCGGGGAGCTGTTTTTT. Its translation is CASSRLAGAGELFF.

The CDR3 sequence: CASSGQGGDTEAFF. The CDR3 DNA follows: TGTGCCAGCAGCGGTCAGGGAGGGGACACTGAAGCTTTCTTT. The V call is TRBV5-4, the J call TRBJ1-1; D possibly corresponds to TRBD1 (5 bases). Germline loops: CDR1 SGHNT, CDR2 YYREEE (reference sequence). This CDR3 has 14 amino acids. V was cut by 4 bases and J by 3 bases, with 13 bases left in between.

The chain is built from TRBV6-5 and TRBJ2-4, with D uncertain. Trimming removed 6 bases at V and 0 bases at J, with 12 bases between. The germline V gene has CDR1 MNHEY and CDR2 SVGAGI. This CDR3 comprises 15 residues. The CDR3 here is CASSPGGLAKNIQYF. CDR3 DNA sequence: TGTGCCAGCAGCCCCGGTGGGCTAGCCAAAAACATTCAGTACTTC.

The chain links TRBV27 to TRBJ2-7, with TRBD2 matching 7 bases. The germline gives CDR1 MNHEY, CDR2 SMNVEV (reference sequence). CDR3 length: 19 residues. The V segment lost 4 bases and the J segment 3 bases; nucleotides outside the gene matches: 21. CDR3 residues: CASSSPGTTISAAGYEQYF. DNA of the CDR3: TGTGCCAGCAGTTCCCCAGGGACTACAATCTCGGCGGCTGGCTACGAGCAGTACTTC.

This rearrangement joins TRBV7-6 to TRBJ1-1, with D perhaps TRBD1 (5 bases). Trimming stripped 1 base from V and 4 bases from J, with 13 bases between. From germline, CDR1 is SGHVS and CDR2 FNYEAQ. The CDR3 runs 15 residues. Written as DNA, the CDR3 is TGTGCCAGCAGCTTAGTGATTAGGGGAACCACTGAAGCTTTCTTT. This gives the protein CASSLVIRGTTEAFF.

This sequence joins TRBV2 and TRBJ2-3, with TRBD1 matching over 10 bases. The CDR3 has 14 amino acids. Germline lookup yields CDR1 SNHLY and CDR2 FYNNEI. V shed 6 bases and J 4 bases; nucleotides not matched to a gene: 4. Here the CDR3 DNA reads TGTGCCAGCAGGGGGACAGGGGTTTCAGATACGCAGTATTTT. Translated, it gives CASRGTGVSDTQYF.

The gene calls are TRBV7-3 and TRBJ2-5; 7 nucleotides align to TRBD1. The DNA end is a closer match to TRBJ2-7, so the J assignment may be wrong. The CDR3 loop spans 13 amino acids. Germline V gene lookup returns CDR1 SGHTA and CDR2 FQGTGA. CDR3 DNA: TGTGCCAGCAGCTTGATACAGGGGAGCGAGCAGTACTTC. Amino acids: CASSLIQGSEQYF.

This chain joins TRBV10-3 and TRBJ1-1; no definite D call. Looked up from germline, CDR1 is ENHRY and CDR2 is SYGVKD. Between the trimmed V and J ends, which lost 4 bases and 1 base, there was a span of 4 bases. The CDR3 is 12 residues long. In nucleotides, the CDR3 is TGTGCCATCAGTGGCAGGAACACTGAAGCTTTCTTT. Protein sequence: CAISGRNTEAFF.

This chain uses TRBV10-2 with TRBJ2-3; 10 bases are a match to TRBD2. Germline lookup yields CDR1 WSHSY and CDR2 SAAADI. The CDR3 spans 16 residues. Trimming cost V 6 bases and J 1 base; bases outside gene matches: 7. CDR3 in amino acids: CASRERSGGGTDTQYF. The CDR3, as DNA: TGCGCCAGCAGGGAGAGAAGCGGGGGGGGCACAGATACGCAGTATTTT.

This sequence joins TRBV27 and TRBJ1-2, with 7 bases lining up with TRBD1. The CDR3 extends over 15 amino acids. V lost 4 bases to trimming and J lost 2 bases; unmatched junction nucleotides: 7. Per the germline V gene, CDR1 is MNHEY and CDR2 is SMNVEV (reference sequence). The CDR3, as DNA: TGTGCCAGCAGTTCGCCCGACAGGGCAAACTATGGCTACACCTTC. Its protein product is CASSSPDRANYGYTF.

The J gene is TRBJ1-1, the V gene TRBV6-5; D gene uncertain. V was pared by 0 bases and J by 5 bases, with 10 bases between. Germline CDR1 and CDR2: MNHEY and SVGAGI. This CDR3 contains 14 residues. The CDR3 loop reads CASSYSKVRTEAFF. The CDR3 DNA reads TGTGCCAGCAGTTACTCGAAAGTACGGACTGAAGCTTTCTTT.

The J gene is TRBJ1-1, the V gene TRBV5-1, with D perhaps TRBD1 (5 bases). Germline values: CDR1 SGHRS, CDR2 YFSETQ. V was pared by 5 bases and J by 2 bases, with 10 bases between. The CDR3 extends over 13 amino acids. The CDR3 DNA sequence: TGCGCCAGCAGAACGACAGACAACACTGAAGCTTTCTTT. It translates to CASRTTDNTEAFF.

This clone came up once. The chain has TRBV5-5 and TRBJ1-1, with 7 positions matching TRBD1. J gave up 0 bases and V 0 bases, and 2 bases lay outside the gene matches. CDR3 size: 15 residues. Germline V gene data show CDR1 as SGHKS and CDR2 as YYEKEE (reference sequence). CDR3 residues: CASSLVTGVNTEAFF. The CDR3 DNA follows: TGTGCCAGCAGCTTGGTTACAGGGGTGAACACTGAAGCTTTCTTT.

The V call is TRBV30, the J call TRBJ1-1, with D uncertain. V was cut by 2 bases and J by 7 bases, with 11 bases left in between. The CDR3 length is 12 residues. Germline CDR1 reads GTSNPN; CDR2 reads SVGIG (reference sequence). CDR3 sequence: CAWSKAYNEAFF. In nucleotides, the CDR3 is TGTGCCTGGAGTAAAGCGTACAATGAAGCTTTCTTT.

The chain links TRBV5-6 to TRBJ2-3; no clear D. The CDR3 length is 16 residues. V lost 1 base, J lost 5 bases, and 17 bases lay in between. Germline CDR1 and CDR2: SGHDT and YYEEEE. CDR3 sequence: CASSLKFHDLEDTQYF. CDR3 DNA sequence: TGTGCCAGCAGCTTGAAATTCCACGACTTGGAAGATACGCAGTATTTT.

CDR3 sequence reads: CAIHRGGATSTEAFF. Written as DNA, the CDR3 is TGCGCCATTCACCGCGGAGGGGCAACGAGCACTGAAGCTTTCTTT. The chain couples TRBV5-1 to TRBJ1-1; D possibly corresponds to TRBD1 (5 bases). Germline V CDR1 and CDR2: SGHRS, YFSETQ. This CDR3 spans 15 amino acids. V lost 9 bases and J 4 bases, leaving 22 bases between the germline ends.